The present entry profiles one TCR beta chain with its context. Treatment reported: oral pan-JAK inhibitor, 5-10 mg twice daily. The data stem from a study of CD8+ T cells in alopecia areata. It was cDNA, reverse transcribed from extracted RNA, that served as the sequencing template. Sequencing used immunoSEQ multiplex PCR; TCRdb keeps in-frame clones, though not all of them. The sample contains fewer than 250,000 clones, 45% to 75% of which appear only once. The junction had 9 bases not matched to a gene; V was cut back by 3 bases and J by 5 bases. The CDR3 contains 14 residues. In germline, CDR1 is SQVTM, CDR2 ANQGSEA.

The receptor's source is a human donor with alopecia areata. Sequencing used CD4+ T cells sorted from blood, obtained at week 4, from a patient treated with tofacitinib. This chain links TRBV29-1 with TRBJ2-7; 8 bases are shared with TRBD1. As DNA, the CDR3 is TGCAGCGTTGACGGTGGACAGGGAATGAACGAGCAGTACTTC. Amino acid sequence: CSVDGGQGMNEQYF.